Included here is one T cell receptor (beta chain) sequence, with context. What it binds is not known. The sample belongs to a study of cytomegalovirus exposure and HLA in healthy donors. Study findings and constraints: Subsequent analysis of the approximately 110 validation repertoires found a tendency for first-cohort TCR clusters to co-occur.

CDR3 length equals 14 residues. The germline V gene has CDR1 SGHDT and CDR2 YYEEEE. Deletions cut 7 bases from V and 5 bases from J, with 18 bases between. The protocol was immunoSEQ multiplex PCR, while the TCRdb copy is restricted to in-frame clones and leaves out a portion. The repertoire consists of fewer than 150,000 clones, with roughly four fifths occurring once and the leading ten covering approximately 30%. The chain is built from TRBV5-6 and TRBJ1-2; D is uncertain. Sample: PBMCs. The TCR was taken from a man aged 25 to 40 in good health and CMV-seropositive. CDR3 nucleotides: TGTGCCAGCGGAGGCAACCCTATAGGGTATGGCTACACCTTC. It yields the protein CASGGNPIGYGYTF.